This T cell receptor (beta chain) came from a study of cytomegalovirus exposure and HLA in healthy donors (dated 2017 in TCRdb). About the full investigation: In an earlier analysis of fewer than 750 of the donors, 250 to 350 Gb of sequence data and 100 million or so unique TCR beta sequences from about 179 million T cells were reported. Roughly 300 gigabases of sequencing data and 70 million to 100 million unique TCR sequences made up an early release that covered some 640 HLA-typed donors. Among the roughly 380 genotyped donors, approximately 81% belonged to the genetic ancestry cluster associated with self-reported Caucasian donors. The study aimed to test whether signatures of past pathogen exposure could be identified by cataloging public T cell receptors. The study profiled the T cell repertoires of under 700 subjects by immunosequencing and related them to cytomegalovirus serostatus. In addition to the first cohort of 650 to 800 subjects, a separate validation cohort of approximately 130 different subjects was used. To predict cytomegalovirus infection status, the study brought together high-throughput TCR immunosequencing, statistical association of individual TCRs with disease status, and machine learning. In a later analysis, previously published TCR beta repertoires from 500 to 750 donors were re-analyzed and high-resolution HLA genotyping was added so that TCR occurrence patterns could be studied. The later analysis used no new phenotypic data to find candidate immune exposures, relying instead on TCR beta sequences and their occurrence across donors. An earlier analysis of a few hundred of the donors applied high-throughput TCR beta sequencing to assess whether each TCR beta V gene segment acted as functional or pseudogenic. Alongside the repertoire data, information on donor age, sex, ethnicity and CMV serostatus was compiled. A later genetic analysis took genome-wide SNP genotypes for about 55% of the roughly 670 donors and used that subset as a discovery cohort. Every discovery cohort repertoire had been produced on one sequencing platform. HLA typing included class I and class II loci at four-digit resolution. The number of typed donors differed by locus: 629-630 for A, B, C, DRB1 and DQB1; about 520 for DQA1; roughly 600 for DPA1; and around 470 for DPB1. Roughly 5 DR-DQ haplotypes were handled as single units for association and clustering because linkage in the cohort was strong. Among some 410 genotyped donors of the cohort, an average of about 240,000 unique TCR beta nucleotide sequences were sequenced per donor, about a sixth of them non-productive.

Taken from cysteine to phenylalanine, the CDR3 has 13 residues. Kept here is only the CDR3 DNA, which spans 39 bases and is read in frame from base 1. V and J lose 5 bases and 6 bases, and a span of 12 bases separates them. The CDR1 and CDR2 encoded by the germline V gene are MNHEY and SVGAGI. Worth noting for this clone: Its antigen specificity is not known. No base quality information exists; no much larger clone differs at one position.

Libraries were constructed by the immunoSEQ multiplex PCR assay. The multiplex PCR relied on a mix of 60 forward primers for TCR Vbeta segments and 13 reverse primers for TCR Jbeta segments. A multiplex PCR assay on genomic DNA amplified the CDR3 region of rearranged TCR beta genes. Amplified TCR beta libraries were sequenced as 87-base-pair reads on the Illumina HiSeq System. In the authors' own workflow: A later analysis counted 75 million to 100 million unique TCR beta chains across the 550 to 800 repertoires, and about 10 million of these chains were shared by at least two donors. Raw reads were error-corrected and collapsed into unique sequences with a nearest-neighbor algorithm that merged closely related sequences to remove PCR and sequencing errors. Alignment of CDR3 sequences to IMGT reference sequences was used to assign V, D and J gene segments. For a sequence to be retained, at least a six-nucleotide match to both a V gene segment and a J gene segment was required. A rearrangement was called productive if the CDR3 had no stop codons and remained in frame with V and J, and every other rearrangement was called non-productive. Following IMGT convention, CDR3 was defined as the stretch from the second conserved V-encoded cysteine to the conserved J-encoded phenylalanine. The earlier analysis of more than 450 of the donors excluded sequences that lacked an unambiguous match to a single V gene segment. An earlier analysis of approximately 590 of the donors classified V segments as functional when productive rearrangements were above 56.7% and as segregating when the standard deviation between donors was above 5%. A statistical classification framework was built for diagnosing cytomegalovirus status from the catalog of TCR beta chain sequences. In a later analysis, TCR nucleotide sequences were compared against IMGT/GENE-DB human TR gene sequences so that V and J genes could be assigned. In a later analysis, CDR3 sequences and most-parsimonious VDJ recombination scenarios were assigned using the TCRdist pipeline. A later analysis defined each TCR beta chain by its CDR3 amino acid sequence plus V-gene family, and excluded reads lacking a unique V-gene family. To address suspected cross-contamination and a sequencing artifact, a later analysis removed around 590 highly shared, low-generation-probability nucleotide sequences. In a later analysis, a clonal expansion index was calculated for each public chain from normalized within-repertoire ranks of inferred template counts. In a later analysis, generation probabilities were computed using a VDJ recombination model fitted to out-of-frame rearrangements, and the results were checked against IGoR. Hypergeometric tests were used in a later analysis to score TCR-TCR, TCR-HLA and TCR-CMV co-occurrence, with a repertoire-size bias correction applied to the TCR pairs. A later analysis estimated false discovery rates by permuting HLA or CMV assignments 20 times. In a later analysis, co-occurring TCRs were grouped using DBSCAN, with TCRdist sequence similarity added in when clustering inside HLA-allele-positive subsets. Repertoires with fewer than 30,000 or more than 120,000 public chains, plus five repertoires with anomalous nucleotide sharing, were excluded from co-occurrence clustering. The source is immuneACCESS, and TCRdb retained only in-frame sequences with V and J called. Part of the clones is not carried over; for the studies checked, unresolved V genes explain less than half of this, and the remainder is unexplained. V and J calls plus clone size are reproduced from that table; the DNA served to infer D and trimming. Counted in this sample were more than 110,000 clones; almost 80% of them appeared once. Jointly, the top ten make up more than 0.95% of the sample.

The cohort consisted of 666 healthy bone marrow donors. Cohort members were all nominally healthy when sampled, although unrecorded immune exposures were likely present. The donor was CMV seronegative and belonged to the group of under 400 seronegative cohort members. A peripheral blood sample was collected from each donor, and TCR beta sequencing was performed on peripheral blood mononuclear cells. The Qiagen DNeasy Blood Extraction Kit was used to extract genomic DNA from the blood cell samples. On the study overall, not on this receptor specifically: Compared with the 666-donor mean, donors in an Asian-associated ancestry cluster had fewer N-insertions in productive TCRs, according to a later genetic analysis. Linkage disequilibrium might explain the correlated functional status among segregating V segments, but an unknown experimental factor could not be excluded. The study gave a list of some 150 TCR beta chains associated with cytomegalovirus. Three of the identified cytomegalovirus-associated TCR beta chains were confirmed in vitro to be specific for cytomegalovirus antigens. The classifier was reported to diagnose cytomegalovirus status with high specificity and sensitivity in both the original cohort and the validation cohort. In a later analysis, several top co-occurrence clusters were reported to appear linked to parvovirus B19, influenza, CMV and Epstein-Barr virus. A further reported finding was that TCR beta sequences accurately predicted the HLA-A and HLA-B alleles for most subjects in the first cohort. For the cohort, immune exposure information was limited to CMV serostatus. A later analysis associated about 16,000 TCR beta sequences with specific HLA alleles at a false discovery rate of 0.05. In a later analysis, HLA-associated TCR beta chains showed more clonal expansion and lower generation probabilities than non-associated chains that were equally common. In a later analysis, TCR association rates were found to vary across HLA loci, with the most associated TCRs seen for DRB1 alleles and the fewest for HLA-C alleles. Most TCR sequences were observed very rarely across donors, whereas some public TCRs were present in many individuals. Most CMV-associated TCR beta chains appeared to be HLA-restricted in a later analysis, and the HLA associations seemed to be driven largely by CMV exposure. Roughly uniform sequencing depth across donors was assumed in presence/absence analyses, although this assumption may not hold. A cluster of highly shared sequence variants was judged likely to represent a technical artifact of the sequencing pipeline. Because HLA typing was unavailable for some donors at each locus, only the typed subset was used in association tests. An association between a missense DCLRE1C variant and V-gene and J-gene trimming of TCR beta chains was found in a later genetic analysis and replicated in an independent cohort. Strong co-occurrence of HLA alleles, especially DR and DQ, made assigning TCR associations to individual alleles difficult. Some IMGT-functional V segments, including TRBV6-2 and TRBV6-3, could not be told apart with the 87-base-pair reads, so those segments were excluded. In an earlier analysis of approximately 600 of the donors, most TCR beta V segments were observed in productive rearrangements about 90% or about 30% of the time, broadly matching IMGT annotations. Roughly 15 rarely observed V segments, including chromosome 9 orphons, were excluded from the earlier analysis of 550 to 700 of the donors because counts were too low. Only TCR beta chains were sequenced in this cohort, and the absence of alpha or paired-chain data limited detectable features. According to the authors, the approach could potentially be generalized to other disease states and immunological phenotypes.

This receptor was taken from a young man in good health and CMV-seronegative. The chain was built from TRBV6-5 and TRBJ2-3, with the D gene uncertain. Sequenced input: PBMCs. The DNA reads TGTGCCAGCAGTCTCTACGACGGGGATACGCAGTATTTT. Its product reads: CASSLYDGDTQYF.